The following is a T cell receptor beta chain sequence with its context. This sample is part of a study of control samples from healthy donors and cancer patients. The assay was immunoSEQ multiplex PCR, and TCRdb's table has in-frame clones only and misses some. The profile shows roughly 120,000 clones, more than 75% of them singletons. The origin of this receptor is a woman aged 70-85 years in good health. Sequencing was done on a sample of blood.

Written as DNA, the CDR3 is TGTGCCAGCAGCTTTCACAGGGTGTACGAACCTGGGGCCAACGTCCTGACTTTC. It specifies CASSFHRVYEPGANVLTF. V usage is TRBV21-1 and J usage is TRBJ2-6; TRBD1, the table's D call, lacks a check against the DNA. TRBV21-1 constitutes a pseudogene. The CDR3 is 18 amino acids.